This TCR beta chain was recovered during a study of identical twins. TCRdb redid the calling of the 5' RACE reads with MiXCR, one entry per CDR3 protein. The sample holds about 530,000 distinct CDR3 sequences; more than 20% are singletons and the top ten take around 0.47%. Trimming cost V 5 bases and J 1 base; bases outside gene matches: 8. This CDR3 is 15 amino acids long. CDR1 DFQATT and CDR2 SNEGSKA come from the germline V gene (reference sequence). A note on this clonotype: Its matching antigen is unknown.

General study findings and limits: Cross-sectional statistical analysis was relied on for the conclusions, without the same donors being followed.

Every donor was a healthy Caucasian. The same sample was also studied in work on yellow fever vaccine responses in identical twins. As that study records: Twins' vaccine T cell responses were reported to seem partly convergent and partly personalized.

Sequencing was done on a sample of CD4+ T cells sorted from blood. This sequence was found in a woman in her late teens or twenties in good health. The chain couples TRBV20-1 to TRBJ2-1; 7 bases line up with TRBD2. The CDR3: CSAPGLAESYNEQFF. CDR3 coding DNA: TGCAGTGCTCCTGGGCTAGCGGAATCCTACAATGAGCAGTTCTTC.